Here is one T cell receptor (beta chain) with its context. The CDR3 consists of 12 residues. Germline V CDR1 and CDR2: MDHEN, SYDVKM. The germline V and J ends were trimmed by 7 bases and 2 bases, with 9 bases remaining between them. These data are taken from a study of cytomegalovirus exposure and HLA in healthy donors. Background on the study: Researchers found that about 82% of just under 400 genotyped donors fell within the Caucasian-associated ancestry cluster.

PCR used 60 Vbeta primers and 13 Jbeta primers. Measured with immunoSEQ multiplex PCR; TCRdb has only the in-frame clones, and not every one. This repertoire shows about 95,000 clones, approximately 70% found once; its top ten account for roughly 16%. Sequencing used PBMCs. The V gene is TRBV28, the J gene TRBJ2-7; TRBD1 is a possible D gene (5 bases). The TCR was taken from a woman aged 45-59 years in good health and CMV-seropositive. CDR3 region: CASTGSPYEQYF. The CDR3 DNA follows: TGTGCCAGCACAGGGTCTCCCTACGAGCAGTACTTC. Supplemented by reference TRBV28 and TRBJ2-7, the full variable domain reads DVKVTQSSRYLVKRTGEKVFLECVQDMDHENMFWYRQDPGLGLRLIYFSYDVKMKEKGDIPEGYSVSREKKERFSLILESASTNQTSMYLCASTGSPYEQYFGPGTRLTVT.